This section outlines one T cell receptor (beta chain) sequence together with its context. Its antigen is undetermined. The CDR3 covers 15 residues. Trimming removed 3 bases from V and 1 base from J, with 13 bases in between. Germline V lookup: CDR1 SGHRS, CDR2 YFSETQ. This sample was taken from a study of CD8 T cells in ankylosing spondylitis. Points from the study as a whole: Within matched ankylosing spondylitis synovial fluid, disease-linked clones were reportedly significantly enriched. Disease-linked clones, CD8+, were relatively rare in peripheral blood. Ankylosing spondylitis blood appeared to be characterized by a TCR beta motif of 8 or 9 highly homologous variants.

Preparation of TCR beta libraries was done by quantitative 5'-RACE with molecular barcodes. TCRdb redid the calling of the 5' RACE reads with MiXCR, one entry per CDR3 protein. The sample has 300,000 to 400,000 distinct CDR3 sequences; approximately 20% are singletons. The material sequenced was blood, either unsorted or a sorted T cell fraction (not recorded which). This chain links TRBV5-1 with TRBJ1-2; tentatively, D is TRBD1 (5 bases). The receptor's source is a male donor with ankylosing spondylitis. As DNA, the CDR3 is TGCGCCAGCAGCTCTCGCCGGGACGGTAACTATGGCTACACCTTC. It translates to CASSSRRDGNYGYTF.